The TCR beta chain described here comes from a study of T cells in Graves' hyperthyroidism and ophthalmopathy. Study-wide findings and caveats: Peripheral blood also featured most of the thyroid clonotypes expanded above 0.001.

The V end was cut by 2 bases, the J end by 2 bases, with 6 bases between. The germline V gene encodes CDR1 SNHLY and CDR2 FYNNEI. The CDR3 is made up of 14 amino acids. Amplification targeted TCR beta CDR3 regions from RNA transcripts. The primer set for the first-round RT-PCR of the TCR CDR3 was HTBI. A single record per CDR3 protein comes from TCRdb applying MiXCR to the multiplex PCR reads. The repertoire consists of over 700,000 distinct CDR3 sequences, with approximately 19% occurring once and the leading ten covering 16%. Uncontrolled infection, other autoimmune disease, pregnancy or lactation excluded patients. Blood was obtained at the first hyperthyroidism diagnosis, which preceded any ophthalmopathy symptoms. PBMCs were derived from roughly 9.6 ml fresh peripheral blood. In its sample, this clonotype was seen a few times. The antigen is undetermined.

The rearrangement joins TRBV2 to TRBJ2-2; D is unclear. This TCR was recovered from a woman aged 50 to 60 with Graves' hyperthyroidism that later progressed to Graves' ophthalmopathy. The sample comprised blood. CDR3 nucleotides: TGTGCCAGCAGTGAAACCCCTAACACCGGGGAGCTGTTTTTT. Translation gives CASSETPNTGELFF.